These 4 T cell receptor beta chains share one sample of origin, sequenced in a study of T cells in women clearing cervical HPV infection. Sequencing used immunoSEQ multiplex PCR; TCRdb keeps in-frame clones, though not all of them. Recorded for this sample: approximately 39,000 clones. The sequenced sample was blood buffy coat. The receptors here all came from a woman aged 18-69 years with a cervical HPV16 infection that either progressed to CIN3+ or cleared (not recorded which).

For this clone: The read terminates 3 residues ahead of where the CDR3 ends, so the germline J gene completes it. This rearrangement joins TRBV7-2 to TRBJ2-5, with D tentatively TRBD2 (7 bases). V was pared by 1 base and J by 5 bases, with 14 bases between. The CDR3 length is 15 residues. Germline-derived CDR1 and CDR2 are SGHTA and FQGNSA. CDR3 bases read: TGTGCCAGCAGCTTAGTTGGGGGGCGGGGGGAGACC. Translating gives CASSLVGGRGET. The CDR3 in full is CASSLVGGRGETQYF. Full variable domain (rest looked up from reference TRBV7-2 and TRBJ2-5): GAGVSQSPSNKVTEKGKDVELRCDPISGHTALYWYRQSLGQGLEFLIYFQGNSAPDKSGLPSDRFSAERTGGSVSTLTIQRTQQEDSAVYLCASSLVGGRGETQYFGPGTRLLVL.

To note about this clone: The read terminates 3 residues ahead of where the CDR3 ends, so the germline J gene completes it. The chain combines TRBV20-1 with TRBJ2-7, with 7 nucleotides matching TRBD1. The V and J ends lost 5 bases and 0 bases, in that order; junction bases with no gene match: 10. This CDR3 spans 15 amino acids. Germline V gene lookup returns CDR1 DFQATT and CDR2 SNEGSKA (reference sequence). CDR3 bases read: TGCAGTGCTGGCGCCGGGACAGCGCGCTCCTACGAG. Translating it yields CSAGAGTARSYE. The CDR3 in its entirety is CSAGAGTARSYEQYF.

With regard to this clone: Sequencing ends 3 residues short of the CDR3 end; the germline J gene provides the rest. The chain has TRBV5-1 and TRBJ1-1; 8 positions match TRBD1. This CDR3 spans 16 amino acids. Per the germline V gene, CDR1 is SGHRS and CDR2 is YFSETQ. The J segment lost 2 bases and the V segment lost 4 bases, leaving 10 bases of the junction unmatched. This CDR3 reads CASSAAGTGRNTEAFF. The part of the CDR3 DNA that was read is TGCGCCAGCAGCGCCGCCGGGACAGGCCGCAACACTGAA.

In regard to this clone: The read ends 3 residues early relative to the CDR3; the germline J gene fills the gap. The chain uses TRBV28 and TRBJ2-1; tentatively, D is TRBD2 (6 bases). Germline-derived CDR1 and CDR2 are MDHEN and SYDVKM. The CDR3 length is 17 residues. V was cut by 5 bases and J by 6 bases, with 23 bases left in between. CDR3 region: CASSIPPGLGQFNEQFF. The sequenced part of the CDR3 DNA is TGTGCCAGCAGTATCCCCCCGGGACTCGGGCAGTTCAATGAG.